This T cell receptor beta chain was captured by sequencing in a study of blood T cells in healthy people across ages. This clonotype was recorded many times. A sample-barcoded 5' primer and a J-beta primer mix were used in a second PCR of about 7 to 12 cycles. TCRdb analysed the 5' RACE reads with MiXCR anew, one entry per CDR3 protein. This table holds approximately 900,000 distinct CDR3 sequences, approximately 32% found once. The same data also went into a second study, on T cells of mothers and their children.

Sample: blood. The TCR sequence derives from a woman aged 40 to 50 in good health.

CDR3 amino acids: CASSYSRGEQFF. CDR3 bases: TGTGCCAGCAGTTACTCGAGGGGAGAGCAGTTCTTC. This chain uses TRBV6-5 with TRBJ2-1; D possibly uses TRBD1 or TRBD2 (5 bases each). Trimming shortened V by 0 bases and J by 10 bases, and 7 bases separated the two germline ends. Germline CDR1 is MNHEY and CDR2 is SVGAGI. The CDR3 contains 12 residues.